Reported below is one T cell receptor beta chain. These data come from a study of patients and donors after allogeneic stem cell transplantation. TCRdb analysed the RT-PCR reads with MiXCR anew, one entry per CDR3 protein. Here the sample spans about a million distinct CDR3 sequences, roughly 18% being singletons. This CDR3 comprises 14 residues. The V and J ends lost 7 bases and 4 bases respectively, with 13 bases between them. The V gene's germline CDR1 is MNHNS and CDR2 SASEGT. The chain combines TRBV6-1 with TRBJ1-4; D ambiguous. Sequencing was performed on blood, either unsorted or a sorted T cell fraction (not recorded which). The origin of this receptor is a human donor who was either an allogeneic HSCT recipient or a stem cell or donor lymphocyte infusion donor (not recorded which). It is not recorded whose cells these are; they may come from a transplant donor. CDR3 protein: CASTRSPINEKLFF. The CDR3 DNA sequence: TGTGCCAGCACGCGTTCCCCCATTAATGAAAAACTGTTTTTT.